Below, 32 T cell receptor beta chains from the same sample are listed, as sequenced in a study of blood T cells in healthy people across ages. PCR was performed a second time for about 7 to 11 cycles using a sample-barcoded 5' primer and a J-beta primer mix. TCRdb reprocessed the 5' RACE reads via MiXCR and lists one record per CDR3 protein. Here the sample spans 910,000 or so distinct CDR3 sequences, 51% being singletons. What was sequenced was blood. The receptors originated from a woman aged 60-75 years in good health.

V is TRBV3-1 and J is TRBJ2-5; tentative D call: TRBD1 (6 bases). Trimming removed 4 bases at V and 2 bases at J, with 17 bases between. The CDR3 runs 16 residues. Germline V gives CDR1 LGHDT, CDR2 YNNKEL (reference sequence). Here the CDR3 reads CASSRRGIRQQETQYF. CDR3 DNA sequence: TGTGCCAGCAGCCGTAGGGGGATCAGACAACAAGAGACCCAGTACTTC.

V gene TRBV20-1 combines with J gene TRBJ1-2; D gene uncertain. V gave up 3 bases and J gave up 5 bases, with 19 bases separating them. There are 15 residues in the CDR3. Germline V lookup: CDR1 DFQATT, CDR2 SNEGSKA (reference sequence). The CDR3 is CSARRGSNLLYGYTF. The CDR3, as DNA: TGCAGTGCTAGGCGCGGGTCCAACCTCCTATATGGCTACACCTTC.

This sequence joins TRBV6-1 and TRBJ2-4; D gene unclear. V gave up 6 bases and J gave up 0 bases, with 12 bases separating them. The CDR3 covers 15 residues. Germline V gene sequence: CDR1 MNHNS, CDR2 SASEGT. CDR3 in amino acids: CASSANTGAKNIQYF. The CDR3 DNA is TGTGCCAGCAGCGCTAATACGGGAGCCAAAAACATTCAGTACTTC.

V gene TRBV9 combines with J gene TRBJ2-3; tentative D call: TRBD2 (5 bases). The CDR3 totals 13 residues. V was clipped by 7 bases and J by 2 bases, with 11 bases between them. Germline V gene data show CDR1 as SGDLS and CDR2 as YYNGEE. The CDR3 here is CASATGTTDTQYF. The CDR3 DNA reads as TGTGCCAGCGCCACGGGAACCACAGATACGCAGTATTTT.

Only a few counts were recorded for this clonotype. The CDR3 loop is CASSFSPGFTLYGYTF. The CDR3, as DNA: TGTGCCAGCAGTTTCTCCCCCGGGTTCACACTCTATGGCTACACCTTC. This chain uses TRBV27 with TRBJ1-2; no firm D call. V lost 3 bases to trimming and J lost 4 bases, with 18 bases between them. Per the germline V gene, CDR1 is MNHEY and CDR2 is SMNVEV (reference sequence). The CDR3 covers 16 residues.

The genes are TRBV2 and TRBJ2-1, with 7 bases matching TRBD2. V shed 7 bases, J shed 1 base, and the junction held 4 bases outside the gene matches. From germline, CDR1 is SNHLY and CDR2 FYNNEI. The length of the CDR3 is 14 residues. The CDR3 DNA reads as TGTGCCAGCAACCCCGGGAGGTCCTACAATGAGCAGTTCTTC. Amino acids: CASNPGRSYNEQFF.

The chain recombines TRBV28 with TRBJ2-7; 7 bases align to TRBD1. CDR3 length: 16 residues. V was clipped by 5 bases and J by 2 bases; unmatched bases: 12. Per germline, CDR1 MDHEN and CDR2 SYDVKM. DNA of the CDR3: TGTGCCAGCAGTCCCTTCGGACAGGCAAAACCCTACGAGCAGTACTTC. Its translation is CASSPFGQAKPYEQYF.

The gene calls are TRBV24-1 and TRBJ2-2; 9 nucleotides agree with TRBD2. The V gene's germline CDR1 is KGHDR and CDR2 SFDVKD. This CDR3 is 17 amino acids long. V lost 4 bases to trimming and J lost 0 bases; unmatched junction nucleotides: 5. The CDR3 DNA follows: TGTGCCACCAGTGACACAAGCGGGAGGTCGAACACCGGGGAGCTGTTTTTT. Residues: CATSDTSGRSNTGELFF.

CDR3: CSGTGRSYNEQYF. The CDR3 DNA reads as TGCAGCGGGACTGGCCGCTCCTACAATGAGCAGTACTTC. This chain connects TRBV29-1 to TRBJ2-1; D might be TRBD2 (5 bases). The DNA matches TRBJ2-7 better at its end, which makes the J call doubtful. This CDR3 has 13 residues. CDR1 is SQVTM and CDR2 is ANQGSEA in the germline V gene.

V usage is TRBV20-1 and J usage is TRBJ1-1; no firm D call. Germline loops: CDR1 DFQATT, CDR2 SNEGSKA (reference sequence). Between the trimmed V and J ends, which lost 6 bases and 3 bases, there was a span of 17 bases. CDR3 length equals 14 residues. The CDR3 DNA sequence: TGCAGTGCGCCACAAGAAAATGGGTACACTGAAGCTTTCTTT. As protein: CSAPQENGYTEAFF.

This clonotype was detected only a few times. The chain recombines TRBV20-1 with TRBJ2-1; a weak D match, TRBD2 (6 bases). The germline V and J ends were trimmed by 8 bases and 7 bases, with 15 bases remaining between them. The CDR3 sequence is 12 residues long. CDR1 is DFQATT, CDR2 SNEGSKA, per germline (reference sequence). In DNA, the CDR3 is TGCAGTATATCGGGGCTAGCGAATGAGCAGTTCTTC. Its translation: CSISGLANEQFF.

The rearrangement joins TRBV2 to TRBJ1-2, with 7 nucleotides matching TRBD1. The CDR3 is 12 residues long. The germline CDR1 and CDR2 sequences are SNHLY and FYNNEI. The ends lost 8 bases at V and 8 bases at J; junction bases unmatched: 8. Here the CDR3 reads CASQGEDEGYTF. DNA for the CDR3: TGTGCCAGCCAGGGGGAAGATGAAGGCTACACCTTC.

The gene calls are TRBV7-2 and TRBJ2-4; the D gene is possibly TRBD1 (5 bases). CDR1 is SGHTA, CDR2 FQGNSA, per germline. CDR3 size: 15 residues. V lost 5 bases and J lost 4, with 15 bases in between. This CDR3 is CASSPGRTPKNIQYF. The CDR3 coding sequence is TGTGCCAGCAGCCCAGGGCGGACACCAAAAAACATTCAGTACTTC.

This chain connects TRBV20-1 to TRBJ2-5, with 7 bases matching TRBD1. The CDR3 is 19 amino acids. V shed 1 base and J 1 base; nucleotides not matched to a gene: 18. Germline loops: CDR1 DFQATT, CDR2 SNEGSKA (reference sequence). CDR3 sequence: CSARGTETRQGYSQETQYF. The CDR3 nucleotides read TGCAGTGCTAGAGGGACCGAAACACGACAGGGATATTCCCAAGAGACCCAGTACTTC.

This clonotype showed up just once. V is TRBV6-6 and J is TRBJ2-7; 9 positions agree with TRBD1. CDR1 is MNHNY and CDR2 is SVGAGI in the germline V gene (reference sequence). The J segment lost 5 bases and the V segment lost 6 bases, leaving 11 bases of the junction unmatched. The CDR3 sequence is 15 residues long. CDR3 sequence: CASSLTPDRGDEQYF. CDR3 in DNA: TGTGCCAGCAGCCTAACCCCGGACAGGGGAGACGAGCAGTACTTC.

The chain uses TRBV6-5 and TRBJ1-1; D is possibly TRBD1 (5 bases). CDR3 length equals 13 residues. CDR1 MNHEY and CDR2 SVGAGI come from the germline V gene. V was pared by 8 bases and J by 6 bases, with 16 bases between. CDR3 nucleotides: TGTGCCAGCGCCCTCAGGGTTGTCGCTGAAGCTTTCTTT. It specifies CASALRVVAEAFF.

The chain uses TRBV5-1 and TRBJ1-4; D ambiguous. This CDR3 has 15 amino acids. The germline V gene has CDR1 SGHRS and CDR2 YFSETQ. With 4 bases removed from V and 6 bases from J, the gap between germline ends came to 16 bases. CDR3 sequence (DNA): TGCGCCAGCAGCCCAATCCTTGGGGAAGATGAAAAACTGTTTTTT. This codes for CASSPILGEDEKLFF.

The genes are TRBV29-1 and TRBJ1-2; D is perhaps TRBD1 (5 bases). V lost 0 bases and J 3 bases, leaving 8 bases between the germline ends. Germline V gene data show CDR1 as SQVTM and CDR2 as ANQGSEA. There are 13 residues in the CDR3. The CDR3 region is CSVEEGRYYGYTF. CDR3 DNA: TGCAGCGTTGAAGAGGGACGGTACTATGGCTACACCTTC.

The J gene is TRBJ2-3, the V gene TRBV7-2; 10 bases agree with TRBD2. The V gene end was trimmed by 11 bases and the J gene end by 4 bases; junction bases not matched to a gene: 18. Per germline, CDR1 SGHTA and CDR2 FQGNSA. This CDR3 is built from 17 residues. In DNA form, the CDR3 reads TGTGCCGGGGGGGGTCTAGCGGGAGTTAGGAGCTCAGATACGCAGTATTTT. Translation gives CAGGGLAGVRSSDTQYF.

The V and J genes are TRBV20-1 and TRBJ2-7, with 8 bases matching TRBD1. CDR1 and CDR2 from the germline V gene are DFQATT and SNEGSKA (reference sequence). The ends lost 5 bases at V and 5 bases at J; junction bases unmatched: 5. This CDR3 is built from 12 residues. This CDR3 reads CSAEDREDEQYF. CDR3 DNA: TGCAGTGCTGAGGACAGGGAAGACGAGCAGTACTTC.

This chain connects TRBV20-1 to TRBJ2-4; D possibly corresponds to TRBD2 (6 bases). This CDR3 contains 14 residues. The V and J ends lost 3 bases and 1 base respectively, with 10 bases between them. Germline V CDR1 and CDR2: DFQATT, SNEGSKA (reference sequence). CDR3 nucleotides: TGCAGTGCTAGGCCCGCGGGGGCCAAAAACATTCAGTACTTC. As protein: CSARPAGAKNIQYF.

The gene calls are TRBV6-2 or TRBV6-3 and TRBJ2-1; 10 nucleotides agree with TRBD2. In germline, CDR1 is MNHEY, CDR2 SVGEGT. With 6 bases clipped from V and 2 bases from J, the junction kept 10 bases outside the gene matches. The CDR3 is made up of 17 amino acids. For the CDR3, the DNA is TGTGCCAGCAGCCGAAGGGCTAGCGGGGGAACCTACAATGAGCAGTTCTTC. This gives the protein CASSRRASGGTYNEQFF.

The chain recombines TRBV4-1 with TRBJ1-1, with D perhaps matching TRBD1 (6 bases). Germline lookup yields CDR1 MGHRA and CDR2 YSYEKL. V was shortened by 6 bases and J by 3 bases, with 17 bases between the two germline ends. The CDR3 sequence is 15 residues long. CDR3 DNA: TGCGCCAGCAGAAAAGTAGGGGGGATGGACACTGAAGCTTTCTTT. Its translation is CASRKVGGMDTEAFF.

The chain combines TRBV7-2 with TRBJ1-4; 7 nucleotides line up with TRBD1. CDR1 is SGHTA and CDR2 is FQGNSA in the germline V gene. Trimming cost V 4 bases and J 0 bases; bases outside gene matches: 5. CDR3 length equals 16 residues. The CDR3 is CASSWAGGATNEKLFF. In nucleotides, the CDR3 is TGTGCCAGCAGCTGGGCAGGGGGTGCAACTAATGAAAAACTGTTTTTT. The variable domain in full, completed from reference TRBV7-2 and TRBJ1-4, reads GAGVSQSPSNKVTEKGKDVELRCDPISGHTALYWYRQSLGQGLEFLIYFQGNSAPDKSGLPSDRFSAERTGGSVSTLTIQRTQQEDSAVYLCASSWAGGATNEKLFFGSGTQLSVL.

V usage is TRBV5-1 and J usage is TRBJ2-1, with 7 bases identical to TRBD2. J was trimmed by 7 bases and V by 0 bases; bases with no gene match: 7. Germline V lookup: CDR1 SGHRS, CDR2 YFSETQ. There are 15 residues in the CDR3. The chain's CDR3 is CASSLDSLAANEQFF. The DNA of the CDR3 is TGCGCCAGCAGCTTGGACTCTCTAGCGGCTAATGAGCAGTTCTTC.

This clonotype was observed a few times. The chain employs TRBV12-3 or TRBV12-4 and TRBJ2-7, with 14 bases lining up with TRBD2. There are 14 residues in the CDR3. The V segment lost 7 bases and the J segment 6 bases; nucleotides outside the gene matches: 5. The CDR3 spells CASTPGTSGSEQYF. CDR3 nucleotides: TGTGCCAGCACACCGGGGACTAGCGGGAGCGAGCAGTACTTC.

A word on this clonotype: The junction does not match germline at one end; this may be a read error. The chain is built from TRBV12-3 or TRBV12-4 and TRBJ1-1, with D possibly being TRBD1 (6 bases). This CDR3 has 17 amino acids. The CDR3 is CASIWAGAKGVNTEAFF. The DNA for the CDR3 is TGTGCCAGCATATGGGCAGGGGCCAAGGGGGTGAACACGGAAGCTTTCTTT.

The table lists this clonotype with a few counts. V and J are TRBV24-1 and TRBJ2-6; unclear D gene. V was clipped by 2 bases and J by 2 bases, with 3 bases between them. Germline CDR1 reads KGHDR; CDR2 reads SFDVKD. The CDR3 is 14 amino acids. The CDR3 DNA reads TGTGCCACCAGTGATTCCCCTGGGGCCAACGTCCTGACTTTC. Translation: CATSDSPGANVLTF.

The chain has TRBV14 and TRBJ1-2; no definite D call. Germline CDR1 SGHDN, CDR2 FVKESK. Trimming removed 4 bases from V and 8 bases from J, with 17 bases in between. The CDR3 runs to 14 residues. Written as DNA, the CDR3 is TGTGCCAGCAGCCCTTGGACGACCACCCGGGGCTACACCTTC. Protein product: CASSPWTTTRGYTF.

DNA of the CDR3: TGCAGCGTTGACTGGAACGGACTTGGGCAGTACTTC. The encoded protein is CSVDWNGLGQYF. V usage is TRBV29-1 and J usage is TRBJ2-5, with TRBD2 as a possible D gene (5 bases). The CDR3 runs 12 residues. CDR1 and CDR2 (germline): SQVTM, ANQGSEA. The ends were cut back, 3 bases at V and 11 bases at J, with 16 bases in the middle.

The rearrangement links TRBV12-3 or TRBV12-4 to TRBJ2-1; the match to TRBD1 covers 7 bases. The V and J ends lost 6 bases and 5 bases, in that order; junction bases with no gene match: 16. This CDR3 spans 17 amino acids. The CDR3 region has the DNA TGTGCCAGCAGACGTAAATATGCAGGGGGATATAACAATGAGCAGTTCTTC. Its protein product is CASRRKYAGGYNNEQFF.

V usage is TRBV20-1 and J usage is TRBJ1-6, with 7 bases identical to TRBD1. V lost 6 bases and J lost 10; bases outside the gene matches: 15. The CDR3 has 15 residues. CDR1 and CDR2 from the germline V gene are DFQATT and SNEGSKA (reference sequence). For the CDR3, the DNA is TGCAGTGCCGAACAAAGGGACAGTTTTCTATCACCCCTCCACTTT. This encodes CSAEQRDSFLSPLHF.